Listed here are 20 T cell receptor beta chains from one sample, sequenced in a study of post-analysis software for immune sequencing data. Overall study results and limits: Patients carried roughly five TRBV segments more frequently than controls did, and TRBV5-6, TRBV5-1 and TRBV20-1 were among them.

Their antigen targets remain unknown. TCR beta cDNA libraries included unique molecular identifiers. TCRdb processed the PCR reads anew with MiXCR; each CDR3 protein has one entry. The data hold around 700,000 distinct CDR3 sequences, with 55% to 60% observed a single time. The specimen sequenced was blood. These receptors were collected from a girl aged 2-10 years with multiple sclerosis.

The chain links TRBV29-1 to TRBJ2-3, with TRBD1 identical over 7 bases. The CDR3 sequence is 15 residues long. After removal of 4 bases from V and 0 bases from J, the junction contained 7 bases not matched to a gene. In germline, CDR1 is SQVTM, CDR2 ANQGSEA. DNA of the CDR3: TGCAGCGTTGGACTTACAGGGGACAGCACAGATACGCAGTATTTT. This codes for CSVGLTGDSTDTQYF.

The rearrangement joins TRBV5-5 to TRBJ2-1; D could derive from TRBD1 or TRBD2 (5 bases each). The CDR3 totals 16 residues. Trimming left V 1 base short and J 0 bases short, with 11 bases between. Per germline, CDR1 SGHKS and CDR2 YYEKEE (reference sequence). The CDR3 nucleotides read TGTGCCAGCAGCTTGATAGGGACCAGCTCCTACAATGAGCAGTTCTTC. Amino acids: CASSLIGTSSYNEQFF.

The gene calls are TRBV28 and TRBJ2-1, with 10 bases that match TRBD2. Trimming removed 2 bases from V and 9 bases from J; junction bases left unmatched: 4. The CDR3 totals 14 residues. Germline loops: CDR1 MDHEN, CDR2 SYDVKM. The chain's CDR3 is CASSLLAGAREQFF. The CDR3 bases are TGTGCCAGCAGTTTACTAGCGGGAGCACGTGAGCAGTTCTTC. Combining the CDR3 with reference TRBV28 and TRBJ2-1 gives the whole variable domain DVKVTQSSRYLVKRTGEKVFLECVQDMDHENMFWYRQDPGLGLRLIYFSYDVKMKEKGDIPEGYSVSREKKERFSLILESASTNQTSMYLCASSLLAGAREQFFGPGTRLTVL.

The genes are TRBV5-1 and TRBJ2-1; 7 bases are shared with TRBD1. The CDR3 has 15 amino acids. Germline CDR1 is SGHRS and CDR2 is YFSETQ. V was clipped by 0 bases and J by 5 bases; unmatched bases: 5. The CDR3 DNA sequence: TGCGCCAGCAGCTTGGGAGGGACAGCTAACAATGAGCAGTTCTTC. Translation: CASSLGGTANNEQFF.

The DNA for the CDR3 is TGCGCCAGCAGTGAGTCAGGGGCGCGCAATGAGCAGTTCTTC. This gives the protein CASSESGARNEQFF. The chain links TRBV10-1 to TRBJ2-1, with D possibly being TRBD1 (5 bases). V was trimmed by 0 bases and J by 6 bases, leaving 9 bases between them. The CDR3 has 14 amino acids. Germline V gene lookup returns CDR1 WNHNN and CDR2 SYGVQD (reference sequence).

V and J are TRBV10-3 and TRBJ2-7; D is perhaps TRBD1 (6 bases). Between the trimmed V and J ends, which lost 5 bases and 2 bases, there was a span of 13 bases. This CDR3 is 14 amino acids long. Germline assignment: CDR1 ENHRY and CDR2 SYGVKD. The CDR3 nucleotides are TGTGCCATCAGTACTAACAGGGAGCCCTACGAGCAGTACTTC. Amino acids: CAISTNREPYEQYF.

J is TRBJ2-1 and V is TRBV29-1; no reliable D call. The CDR3 loop spans 12 amino acids. The germline CDR1 and CDR2 sequences are SQVTM and ANQGSEA. V was pared by 1 base and J by 8 bases, with 9 bases between. The CDR3 sequence: CSVEGRSYEQFF. CDR3 DNA sequence: TGCAGCGTTGAAGGACGCAGCTATGAGCAGTTCTTC.

In this sample, this clonotype turned up a few times. This chain joins TRBV20-1 and TRBJ2-3; 7 positions match TRBD2. CDR1 is DFQATT and CDR2 is SNEGSKA in the germline V gene (reference sequence). V was clipped by 3 bases and J by 1 base; unmatched bases: 16. This CDR3 comprises 18 residues. The DNA of the CDR3 is TGCAGTGCTAGGGGAGGGATGGAGGTCAGGCGTGGCACAGATACGCAGTATTTT. Encoded protein: CSARGGMEVRRGTDTQYF.

The J gene is TRBJ1-6, the V gene TRBV7-2; D remains ambiguous. Germline V CDR1 and CDR2: SGHTA, FQGNSA. This CDR3 region has 16 residues. V was shortened by 1 base and J by 10 bases, with 17 bases between the two germline ends. The CDR3 region is CASSLGAQEYGSPLHF. The CDR3, as DNA: TGTGCCAGCAGCTTAGGGGCCCAGGAATATGGCTCACCCCTCCACTTT.

V gene TRBV27 combines with J gene TRBJ1-5; no clear D gene. The V end lost 2 bases, the J end lost 1 base, and 9 bases lay between the germline ends. The CDR3 is made up of 15 amino acids. The V gene's germline CDR1 is MNHEY and CDR2 SMNVEV (reference sequence). The CDR3 sequence: CASSLRAESNQPQHF. For the CDR3, the DNA is TGTGCCAGCAGTTTAAGAGCAGAGAGCAATCAGCCCCAGCATTTT.

This clonotype has a handful of counts. The genes are TRBV20-1 and TRBJ2-1, with D possibly TRBD2 on 6 matching bases. Trimming left V 0 bases short and J 4 bases short, with 19 bases between. Germline V gives CDR1 DFQATT, CDR2 SNEGSKA (reference sequence). This CDR3 has 17 residues. The CDR3 sequence: CSARDTAGKRGYNEQFF. DNA for the CDR3: TGCAGTGCTAGAGATACCGCGGGGAAACGGGGTTACAATGAGCAGTTCTTC.

The chain has TRBV9 and TRBJ2-1, with D unclear. The CDR3 has 15 residues. Germline V gene sequence: CDR1 SGDLS, CDR2 YYNGEE. Trimming shortened V by 0 bases and J by 6 bases, and 13 bases separated the two germline ends. In nucleotides, the CDR3 is TGTGCCAGCAGCGTAGGCCCGAGCTCAGTCAATGAGCAGTTCTTC. Translated: CASSVGPSSVNEQFF.

The rearrangement joins TRBV29-1 to TRBJ2-3; 8 bases fit TRBD2. Losses at the gene ends were 5 bases for V and 6 bases for J; bases not matched to a gene: 10. Germline CDR1 reads SQVTM; CDR2 reads ANQGSEA. The CDR3 covers 14 residues. This CDR3 reads CSVCRRLASDTQYF. The CDR3 region has the DNA TGCAGCGTTTGTAGGCGACTAGCGTCGGATACGCAGTATTTT.

The chain is built from TRBV3-1 and TRBJ2-1; 7 bases align to TRBD1. CDR3 length equals 13 residues. Germline lookup yields CDR1 LGHDT and CDR2 YNNKEL (reference sequence). Trimming at V came to 3 bases and at J to 7 bases, leaving 3 bases not matched to a gene. CDR3 protein: CASSHRDRNEQFF. The CDR3 bases are TGTGCCAGCAGCCATCGGGACAGAAATGAGCAGTTCTTC.

The CDR3 nucleotides are TGTGCCAGCAGGACGTCTAGCGCGGAGACCCAGTACTTC. Translating it yields CASRTSSAETQYF. This chain uses TRBV7-9 with TRBJ2-5; tentative D call: TRBD2 (6 bases). The CDR3 has 13 amino acids. Trimming pared 6 bases from V and 5 bases from J, leaving 13 bases between. Germline CDR1 SEHNR, CDR2 FQNEAQ (reference sequence).

The chain is built from TRBV5-1 and TRBJ2-3, with 10 positions matching TRBD1. Germline CDR1 SGHRS, CDR2 YFSETQ. The CDR3 contains 17 residues. The V segment lost 5 bases and the J segment 4 bases; nucleotides outside the gene matches: 13. The CDR3 reads CASSPGTGAIGPDTQYF. CDR3 DNA sequence: TGCGCCAGCAGTCCCGGGACAGGGGCCATTGGCCCAGATACGCAGTATTTT.

The chain combines TRBV12-3 or TRBV12-4 with TRBJ2-1, with 8 positions matching TRBD1. Losses at the gene ends were 8 bases for V and 8 bases for J; bases not matched to a gene: 11. CDR3 length equals 14 residues. In DNA, the CDR3 is TGTGCCAGCGGTCGACAGGGGTGGTTCGATGAGCAGTTCTTC. Its translation: CASGRQGWFDEQFF.

This clonotype has only one observation. This chain uses TRBV12-3 or TRBV12-4 with TRBJ1-5; possibly TRBD1 for D (5 bases). The CDR3 is 16 amino acids. Trimming took off 0 bases at V and 7 bases at J, with 16 bases between the two ends. The DNA of the CDR3 is TGTGCCAGCAGTTTAGCGATCGGACGGGGCGGCCAGCCCCAGCATTTT. Protein sequence: CASSLAIGRGGQPQHF.

The rearrangement uses TRBV12-3 or TRBV12-4 and TRBJ1-4; the D is unclear. The CDR3 totals 12 residues. The V end lost 6 bases, the J end lost 3 bases, and 5 bases lay between the germline ends. CDR3 DNA sequence: TGTGCCAGCAGGGAAGCTAATGAAAAACTGTTTTTT. This gives the protein CASREANEKLFF.

The chain has TRBV7-3 and TRBJ2-1; the D call may be TRBD1 or TRBD2 (5 bases each). Trimming took 5 bases from V and 5 from J, leaving 13 bases between them. This CDR3 spans 14 amino acids. The germline CDR1 and CDR2 sequences are SGHTA and FQGTGA. This CDR3 is CASSLGGPNNEQFF. The DNA of the CDR3 is TGTGCCAGCAGCCTTGGGGGACCCAACAATGAGCAGTTCTTC.